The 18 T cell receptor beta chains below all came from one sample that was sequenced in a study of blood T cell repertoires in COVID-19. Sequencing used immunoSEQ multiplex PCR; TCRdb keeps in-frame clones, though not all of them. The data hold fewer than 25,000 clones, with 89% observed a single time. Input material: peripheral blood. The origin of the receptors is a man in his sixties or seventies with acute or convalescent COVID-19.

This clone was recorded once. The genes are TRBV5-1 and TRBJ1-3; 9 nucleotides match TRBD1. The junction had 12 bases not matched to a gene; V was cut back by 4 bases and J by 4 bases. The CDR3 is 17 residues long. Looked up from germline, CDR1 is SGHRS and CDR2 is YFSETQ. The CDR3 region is CASSEDRGSRFGNTIYF. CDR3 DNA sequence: TGCGCCAGCAGCGAGGACAGGGGAAGTAGGTTCGGAAACACCATATATTTT.

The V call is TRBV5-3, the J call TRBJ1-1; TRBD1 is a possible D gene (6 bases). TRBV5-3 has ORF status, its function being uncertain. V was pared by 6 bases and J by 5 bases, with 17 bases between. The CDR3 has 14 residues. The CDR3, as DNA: TGTGCCAGAAATTACCGGGGGGCGCGTACTGAAGCTTTCTTT. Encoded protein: CARNYRGARTEAFF.

The chain's CDR3 is CASSIRTGGGKTQYF. The CDR3, as DNA: TGTGCCAGTAGTATCCGGACAGGGGGCGGGAAGACCCAGTACTTC. The V and J genes are TRBV19 and TRBJ2-5; TRBD1 matches 11 bases. This CDR3 comprises 15 residues. The germline CDR1 and CDR2 sequences are LNHDA and SQIVND (reference sequence). J lost 6 bases, V lost 3 bases, and 6 bases had no gene match. The entire variable domain, with the rest obtained from reference TRBV19 and TRBJ2-5, is as follows: DGGITQSPKYLFRKEGQNVTLSCEQNLNHDAMYWYRQDPGQGLRLIYYSQIVNDFQKGDIAEGYSVSREKKESFPLTVTSAQKNPTAFYLCASSIRTGGGKTQYFGPGTRLLVL.

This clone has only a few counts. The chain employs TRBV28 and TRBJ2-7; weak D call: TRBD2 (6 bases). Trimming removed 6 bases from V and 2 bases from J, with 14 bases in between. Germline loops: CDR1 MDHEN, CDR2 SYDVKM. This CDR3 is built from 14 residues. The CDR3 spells CASSRPGLPYEQYF. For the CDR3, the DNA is TGTGCCAGCAGCCGCCCGGGACTCCCCTACGAGCAGTACTTC.

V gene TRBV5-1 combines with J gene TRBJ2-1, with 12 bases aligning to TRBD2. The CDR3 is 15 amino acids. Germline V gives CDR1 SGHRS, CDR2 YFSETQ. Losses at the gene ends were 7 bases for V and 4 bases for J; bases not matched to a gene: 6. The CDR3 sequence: CASEPLAGGYNEQFF. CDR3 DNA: TGCGCCAGCGAGCCACTAGCGGGGGGATACAATGAGCAGTTCTTC.

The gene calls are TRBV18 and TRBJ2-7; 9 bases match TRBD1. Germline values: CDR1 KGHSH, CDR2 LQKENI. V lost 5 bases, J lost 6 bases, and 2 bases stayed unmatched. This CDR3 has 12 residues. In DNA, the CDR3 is TGTGCCAGCTCATTGGACAGGGGCGAGCAGTACTTC. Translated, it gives CASSLDRGEQYF.

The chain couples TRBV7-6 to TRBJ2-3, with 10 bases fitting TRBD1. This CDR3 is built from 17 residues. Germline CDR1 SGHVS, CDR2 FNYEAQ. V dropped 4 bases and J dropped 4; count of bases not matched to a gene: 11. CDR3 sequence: CASSSRDRGGGPDTQYF. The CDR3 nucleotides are TGTGCCAGCAGCTCACGGGACAGGGGCGGAGGTCCAGATACGCAGTATTTT.

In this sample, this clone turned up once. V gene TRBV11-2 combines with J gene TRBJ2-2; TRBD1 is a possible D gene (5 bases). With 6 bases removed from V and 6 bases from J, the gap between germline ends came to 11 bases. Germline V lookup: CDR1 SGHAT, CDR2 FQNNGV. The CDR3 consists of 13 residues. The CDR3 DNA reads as TGTGCCAGCAGTCCCTTAGGGGCCGGGGAGCTGTTTTTT. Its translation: CASSPLGAGELFF. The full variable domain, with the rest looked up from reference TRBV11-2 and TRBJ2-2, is EAGVAQSPRYKIIEKRQSVAFWCNPISGHATLYWYQQILGQGPKLLIQFQNNGVVDDSQLPKDRFSAERLKGVDSTLKIQPAKLEDSAVYLCASSPLGAGELFFGEGSRLTVL.

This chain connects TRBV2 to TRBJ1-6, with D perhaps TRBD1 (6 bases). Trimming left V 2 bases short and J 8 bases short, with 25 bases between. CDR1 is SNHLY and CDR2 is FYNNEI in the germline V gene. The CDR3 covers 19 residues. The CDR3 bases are TGTGCCAGCAGTGAATATGGCTCGGGGGGGGCGGCGCTATATTCACCCCTCCACTTT. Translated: CASSEYGSGGAALYSPLHF.

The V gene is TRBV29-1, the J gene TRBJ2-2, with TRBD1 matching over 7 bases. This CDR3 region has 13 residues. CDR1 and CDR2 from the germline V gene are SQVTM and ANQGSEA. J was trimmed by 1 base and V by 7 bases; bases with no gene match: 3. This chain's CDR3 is CSARQGNTGELFF. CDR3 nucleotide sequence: TGCAGCGCTCGACAGGGGAACACCGGGGAGCTGTTTTTT.

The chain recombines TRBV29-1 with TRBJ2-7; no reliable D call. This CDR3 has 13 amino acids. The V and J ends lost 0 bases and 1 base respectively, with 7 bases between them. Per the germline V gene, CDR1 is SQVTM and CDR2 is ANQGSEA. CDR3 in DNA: TGCAGCGTTGAAGATACGCGATCCTACGAGCAGTACTTC. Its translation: CSVEDTRSYEQYF.

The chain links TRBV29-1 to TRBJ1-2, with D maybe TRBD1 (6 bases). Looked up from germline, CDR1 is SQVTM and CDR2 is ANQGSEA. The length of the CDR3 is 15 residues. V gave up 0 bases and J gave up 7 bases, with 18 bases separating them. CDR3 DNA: TGCAGCGTTGAAGATCCATTCACAGGGAGGGGTGGCTACACCTTC. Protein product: CSVEDPFTGRGGYTF.

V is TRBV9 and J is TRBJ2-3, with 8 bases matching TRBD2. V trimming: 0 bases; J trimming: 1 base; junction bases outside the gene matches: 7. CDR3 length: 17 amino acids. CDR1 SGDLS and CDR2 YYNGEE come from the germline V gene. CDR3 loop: CASSVESSGFGTDTQYF. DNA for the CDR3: TGTGCCAGCAGCGTAGAGTCTAGCGGGTTCGGCACAGATACGCAGTATTTT.

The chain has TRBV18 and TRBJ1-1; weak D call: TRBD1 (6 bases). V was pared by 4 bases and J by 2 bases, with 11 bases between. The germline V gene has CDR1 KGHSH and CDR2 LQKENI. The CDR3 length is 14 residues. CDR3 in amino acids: CASSRNRDNTEAFF. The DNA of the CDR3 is TGTGCCAGCTCACGAAACAGGGACAACACTGAAGCTTTCTTT.

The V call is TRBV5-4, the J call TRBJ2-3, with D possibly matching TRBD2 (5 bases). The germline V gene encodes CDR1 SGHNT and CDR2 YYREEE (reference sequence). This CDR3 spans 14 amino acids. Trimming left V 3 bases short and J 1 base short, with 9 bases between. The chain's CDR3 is CASSSRVGTDTQYF. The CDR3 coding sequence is TGTGCCAGCAGCTCGAGGGTCGGCACAGATACGCAGTATTTT.

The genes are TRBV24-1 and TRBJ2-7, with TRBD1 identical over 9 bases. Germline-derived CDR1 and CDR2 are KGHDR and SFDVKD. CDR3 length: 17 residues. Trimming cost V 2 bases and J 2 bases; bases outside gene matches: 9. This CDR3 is CATSDSGTGTGAYEQYF. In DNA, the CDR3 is TGTGCCACCAGTGATTCCGGGACAGGGACGGGGGCCTACGAGCAGTACTTC.

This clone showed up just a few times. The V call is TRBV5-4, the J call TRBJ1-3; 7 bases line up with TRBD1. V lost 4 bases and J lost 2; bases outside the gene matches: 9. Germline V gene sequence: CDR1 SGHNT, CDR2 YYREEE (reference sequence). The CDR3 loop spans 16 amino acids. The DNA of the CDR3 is TGTGCCAGCAGCAAAGGGACACAGGGGCCTGGAAACACCATATATTTT. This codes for CASSKGTQGPGNTIYF.

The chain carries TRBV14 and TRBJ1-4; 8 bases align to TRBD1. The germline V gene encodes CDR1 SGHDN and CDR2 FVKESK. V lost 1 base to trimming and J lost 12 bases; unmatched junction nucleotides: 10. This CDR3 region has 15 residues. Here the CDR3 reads CASSQVPTGERQLFF. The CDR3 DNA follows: TGTGCCAGCAGCCAAGTCCCGACAGGGGAGAGGCAACTGTTTTTT.